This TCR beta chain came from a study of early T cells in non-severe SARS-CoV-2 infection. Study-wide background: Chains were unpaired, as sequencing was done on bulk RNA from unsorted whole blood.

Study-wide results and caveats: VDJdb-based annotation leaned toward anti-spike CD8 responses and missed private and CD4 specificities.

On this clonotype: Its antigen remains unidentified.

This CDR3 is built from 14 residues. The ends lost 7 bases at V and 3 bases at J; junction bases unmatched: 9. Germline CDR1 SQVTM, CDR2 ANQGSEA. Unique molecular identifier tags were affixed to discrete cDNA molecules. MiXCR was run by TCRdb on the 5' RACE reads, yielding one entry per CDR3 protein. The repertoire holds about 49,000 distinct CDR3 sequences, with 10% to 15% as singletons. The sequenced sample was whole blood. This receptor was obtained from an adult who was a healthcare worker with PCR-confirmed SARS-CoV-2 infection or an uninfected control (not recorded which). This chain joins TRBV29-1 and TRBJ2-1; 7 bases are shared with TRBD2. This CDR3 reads CSGLARELYNEQFF. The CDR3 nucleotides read TGCAGCGGTCTAGCGCGGGAGCTCTACAATGAGCAGTTCTTC.